This T cell receptor (beta chain) came from a study of regulatory T cells in long-lasting Graves disease. Overall study findings and caveats: Persistent disease favored TRBV28, TRBJ1-2 and TRBJ2-5.

HTBI primers from iRepertoire and Arm-PCR of CDR3 regions yielded the TCR beta libraries. TCRdb recomputed calls from the multiplex PCR reads with MiXCR, one row per CDR3 protein. The sample has over 650,000 distinct CDR3 sequences, approximately 29% seen once. In the case of this clonotype: Its target is not known.

This sample's time point: persistent/refractory GD, antithyroid drugs over 5 years with positive TRAb. The authors made the TCR library using RNA they extracted from PBMCs. The V gene's germline CDR1 is LGHNT and CDR2 FRNRAP. Germline trimming cut 3 bases from V and 4 bases from J; bases unmatched to any gene: 3. The CDR3 covers 13 residues. The chain couples TRBV12-5 to TRBJ2-7; 7 bases line up with TRBD1. This TCR derives from a female donor with Graves disease. The sequenced sample was peripheral blood mononuclear cells (PBMCs), obtained when the disease was refractory, from a patient treated with antithyroid drugs. The CDR3 region has the DNA TGTGCTAGTGGTTTTGGGACAGAGTACGAGCAGTACTTC. It encodes CASGFGTEYEQYF.